This T cell receptor beta chain was recovered during a study of T cells in tuberculosis (dated by TCRdb to 2016 to 2018). The study in broad terms: In the study, CD1B tetramers and high-throughput TCR immunosequencing were combined to characterize T cells specific for the mycobacterial lipid antigen glucose monomycolate (GMM). A South African clinical cohort compared IGRA-negative adolescents, IGRA-positive adolescents with latent tuberculosis and adults with active tuberculosis, about ten per group. PBMC from patients with active tuberculosis were archived either before the start of standard anti-tuberculosis treatment or within 7 days of starting that treatment.

The CDR3 spans 17 residues, from the cysteine through the phenylalanine. Only the CDR3 DNA is retained, 51 bases long and in frame from the first base. The V end loses 0 bases and the J end loses 2 bases, and a stretch of 17 bases separates them. For CDR1 and CDR2, the germline V gene (reference sequence) lists LNHNV and YYDKDF. Of note for this clone: It has no known antigen specificity. No base qualities exist here, and no much larger clone lies one base off it.

TCR libraries were generated with the immunoSEQ multiplex PCR assay, using TCR-beta and/or TCR-alpha/delta assays for each sample. Amplified TCR libraries were sequenced on the Illumina high-throughput platform. As for how the authors treated the data: Clustering and dimensionality reduction relied on pairwise TCRdist distances among GMM-specific receptors from T cells that were either sorted ex vivo or expanded in vitro. Each clinical repertoire received a mean NN-distance score, defined as the average TCRdist to the nearest 10% of tetramer-positive reference sequences. GEM TCR motif frequency was computed as the fraction of unique TCRs matching known GEM sequences by V/J usage and CDR3 length. Active tuberculosis was classified by linear discriminant analysis with leave-one-out cross-validation, implemented in scikit-learn. Imported from immuneACCESS, the table was reduced by TCRdb to in-frame sequences with V and J called. These copies leave out some clones; in studies compared against another copy, an unresolved V gene accounts for under half, and the cause of the remainder is not known. V and J calls and clone size are given by that table; D and trimming were obtained from the DNA. This sample comprises tens of thousands of clones, roughly 95% of them detected only once. In total, the top ten clones hold 1.4% to 1.5% of the sample.

Findings and caveats that apply to the study as a whole: Active tuberculosis TCR-alpha repertoires showed smaller mean NN-distances to GMM-specific TCRs than IGRA-negative controls, suggesting clonal expansion of these TCRs. Which clinical samples got chosen depended on the availability of cryopreserved specimens, and the active tuberculosis cases were adults, whereas the controls were adolescents. The smaller NN-distances in active tuberculosis patients were driven in part by shorter CDR3-alpha lengths, while the difference seen for TCR-beta was not statistically significant. A classifier using the diverse GMM-specific repertoire reached roughly 89% accuracy (AUROC about 0.91), compared with more than 65% accuracy using GEM motif frequencies.

In light of the paper, this sample's time point label describes: new active TB diagnosis, blood taken before or within 7 days of starting treatment. Active tuberculosis patients were HIV-seronegative South African adults aged 18 years or older with a new diagnosis. Confirmation of active tuberculosis was based on positive sputum smear microscopy and/or a positive M. tuberculosis culture. Unsorted cryopreserved PBMC were immunosequenced, covering on average about 96,000 T cells per clinical donor. This TCR was recovered from an adult with tuberculosis. This sequence uses TRBV15 and TRBJ2-7, with TRBD2 as a weak D call on 5 bases. Sample: PBMCs, taken at tuberculosis diagnosis. In nucleotide form, the sequence is TGTGCCACCAGCAGAGATCGGAGCGGACCAAGGACCTACGAGCAGTACTTC. The translation is CATSRDRSGPRTYEQYF.